These T cell receptor beta chains were read from a single sample in a study of cytomegalovirus exposure and HLA in healthy donors. Using immunoSEQ multiplex PCR, the repertoire was profiled, and TCRdb retains in-frame clones only, with some absent. The data contain some 150,000 clones, just under 65% of them singletons. Sequencing was performed on PBMCs. These receptors were collected from a woman aged 60-70 years in good health and CMV-seropositive. Both conserved end residues are part of each CDR3. Each record gives: J gene, V gene, clone size, D gene, CDR3 protein, CDR3 DNA. A D gene is named only where the DNA matches it firmly. Where a row states a size, it is once, few, many or the class of an expanded clone; other rows omit it.

J: TRBJ1-2
V: TRBV25-1
size: NA
D: NA
CDR3: CASREAGTSYGYTF
DNA: TGTGCCAGCAGAGAGGCTGGAACATCCTATGGCTACACCTTC

J: TRBJ2-3
V: TRBV19
size: NA
D: NA
CDR3: CASRRGLSTDTQYF
DNA: TGTGCCAGCCGGCGGGGACTTAGCACAGATACGCAGTATTTT

J: TRBJ1-5
V: TRBV7-9
size: NA
D: TRBD1
CDR3: CASSLAHGQGRGNQPQHF
DNA: TGTGCCAGCAGCTTAGCGCACGGACAGGGGCGTGGAAATCAGCCCCAGCATTTT

J: TRBJ2-3
V: TRBV5-6
size: NA
D: TRBD2
CDR3: CASSLTSGISTDTQYF
DNA: TGTGCCAGCAGCTTGACTAGCGGAATTAGCACAGATACGCAGTATTTT

J: TRBJ1-5
V: TRBV19
size: NA
D: TRBD1
CDR3: CASSPPGGFQPQHF
DNA: TGTGCCAGTAGTCCTCCAGGGGGCTTTCAGCCCCAGCATTTT

J: TRBJ2-7
V: TRBV2
size: NA
D: TRBD1
CDR3: CASRDGTVGEQYF
DNA: TGTGCCAGCAGAGATGGGACAGTCGGCGAGCAGTACTTC

J: TRBJ2-5
V: TRBV29-1
size: once
D: TRBD2
CDR3: CSVEGLAGEYQETQYF
DNA: TGCAGCGTTGAAGGTCTAGCGGGAGAGTACCAAGAGACCCAGTACTTC

J: TRBJ2-5
V: TRBV5-6
size: NA
D: NA
CDR3: CASSLWWDGTQETQYF
DNA: TGTGCCAGCAGCTTGTGGTGGGATGGGACTCAAGAGACCCAGTACTTC

J: TRBJ2-1
V: TRBV5-1
size: NA
D: TRBD2
CDR3: CASSLVSSGSNEQFF
DNA: TGCGCCAGCAGCTTGGTGTCTAGCGGGAGCAATGAGCAGTTCTTC

J: TRBJ2-2
V: TRBV5-1
size: NA
D: NA
CDR3: CASSGLAGPTGELFF
DNA: TGCGCCAGCAGCGGGCTAGCTGGCCCCACCGGGGAGCTGTTTTTT

J: TRBJ1-3
V: TRBV28
size: NA
D: TRBD1
CDR3: CASSPGQVLSGNTIYF
DNA: TGTGCCAGCAGTCCCGGACAGGTCCTCTCTGGAAACACCATATATTTT

J: TRBJ1-1
V: TRBV6-5
size: few
D: NA
CDR3: CASSPGISEAFF
DNA: TGTGCCAGCAGCCCAGGGATTTCTGAAGCTTTCTTT

J: TRBJ2-5
V: TRBV19
size: few
D: TRBD1
CDR3: CASSIGQGLGKETQYF
DNA: TGTGCCAGTAGTATTGGACAGGGCCTGGGGAAAGAGACCCAGTACTTC

J: TRBJ1-5
V: TRBV30
size: NA
D: NA
CDR3: CAWSRGGQPQHF
DNA: TGTGCCTGGAGTCGGGGAGGTCAGCCCCAGCATTTT

J: TRBJ1-5
V: TRBV10-3
size: NA
D: NA
CDR3: CAITGTRDQPQHF
DNA: TGTGCCATCACCGGGACACGAGATCAGCCCCAGCATTTT

J: TRBJ2-3
V: TRBV4-2
size: NA
D: TRBD2
CDR3: CASRAGWGGSTDTQYF
DNA: TGTGCCAGCAGGGCAGGCTGGGGGGGTAGCACAGATACGCAGTATTTT

J: TRBJ2-3
V: TRBV14
size: NA
D: NA
CDR3: CASSRLAQSTDTQYF
DNA: TGTGCCAGCAGCCGTCTAGCGCAGAGCACAGATACGCAGTATTTT